Listed here are 14 T cell receptor beta chains from one sample, sequenced in a study of response to subunit inactivated influenza vaccine. From the RT-PCR reads, TCRdb called clonotypes with MiXCR, one entry per CDR3 protein. The data hold about 610,000 distinct CDR3 sequences, with 12% to 15% observed a single time. The specimen comprised PBMCs from blood, sampled approximately 12 days after vaccination. The receptors were gathered from a man aged 50 to 60 who received an inactivated influenza vaccine.

The chain recombines TRBV6-2 or TRBV6-3 with TRBJ2-3; the match to TRBD2 covers 11 bases. The germline gives CDR1 MNHEY, CDR2 SVGEGT. The CDR3 has 20 residues. The ends lost 6 bases at V and 0 bases at J; junction bases unmatched: 17. Here the CDR3 DNA reads TGTGCCAGCAGCAAGAGACTAGCGGGGAAACTCCTCTCTAGCACAGATACGCAGTATTTT. This sequence encodes CASSKRLAGKLLSSTDTQYF.

This chain uses TRBV30 with TRBJ2-3, with D tentatively TRBD2 (6 bases). This CDR3 has 12 amino acids. CDR1 is GTSNPN and CDR2 is SVGIG in the germline V gene (reference sequence). V was trimmed by 1 base and J by 6 bases, leaving 8 bases between them. For the CDR3, the DNA is TGTGCCTGGAGTGGGACTACGGATACGCAGTATTTT. Translation gives CAWSGTTDTQYF.

This clonotype was recorded a few times. The chain links TRBV5-1 to TRBJ2-1; 12 bases align to TRBD2. This CDR3 has 16 residues. With 5 bases clipped from V and 0 bases from J, the junction kept 3 bases outside the gene matches. The germline CDR1 and CDR2 sequences are SGHRS and YFSETQ. This chain's CDR3 is CASRTSGGSSYNEQFF. Here the CDR3 DNA reads TGCGCCAGCAGGACTAGCGGGGGCAGCTCCTACAATGAGCAGTTCTTC.

This chain uses TRBV5-1 with TRBJ2-1; TRBD2 agrees at 13 bases. The length of the CDR3 is 17 residues. Germline lookup yields CDR1 SGHRS and CDR2 YFSETQ. Germline trimming cut 3 bases from V and 3 bases from J; bases unmatched to any gene: 6. This chain's CDR3 is CASSSRLAGGLYNEQFF. The CDR3 DNA sequence: TGCGCCAGCAGCTCAAGACTAGCGGGAGGACTCTACAATGAGCAGTTCTTC.

V gene TRBV20-1 combines with J gene TRBJ2-5; TRBD1 matches at 7 bases. J was trimmed by 2 bases and V by 5 bases; bases with no gene match: 11. This CDR3 comprises 15 residues. Per germline, CDR1 DFQATT and CDR2 SNEGSKA (reference sequence). As DNA, the CDR3 is TGCAGTGCTCTATGGACAGGTTCGCCACAAGAGACCCAGTACTTC. It specifies CSALWTGSPQETQYF.

The rearrangement joins TRBV12-3 or TRBV12-4 to TRBJ2-5, with 8 bases that match TRBD2. Trimming cost V 7 bases and J 3 bases; bases outside gene matches: 13. There are 16 residues in the CDR3. CDR3: CASTPSGRGAKETQYF. The CDR3 DNA follows: TGTGCCAGCACCCCATCGGGGCGGGGGGCCAAAGAGACCCAGTACTTC.

This clonotype was observed a few times. V usage is TRBV15 and J usage is TRBJ2-1; 8 nucleotides agree with TRBD2. The length of the CDR3 is 17 residues. Germline V gene sequence: CDR1 LNHNV, CDR2 YYDKDF (reference sequence). With 1 base clipped from V and 8 bases from J, the junction kept 13 bases outside the gene matches. The CDR3 is CATSRVPMGTRFDEQFF. CDR3 bases: TGTGCCACCAGCAGAGTTCCTATGGGGACTAGATTTGATGAGCAGTTCTTC.

The chain is built from TRBV5-1 and TRBJ1-6; D is uncertain. CDR3 size: 14 residues. The V gene lost 0 bases and the J gene lost 7 bases, with 8 bases spanning the gap. Germline assignment: CDR1 SGHRS and CDR2 YFSETQ. CDR3 coding DNA: TGCGCCAGCAGCTTGGGTGCCAGCAATTCACCCCTCCACTTT. Translation gives CASSLGASNSPLHF.

In this sample, this clonotype turned up a few times. This chain links TRBV3-1 with TRBJ1-1; D unclear. From germline, CDR1 is LGHDT and CDR2 YNNKEL (reference sequence). CDR3 length: 14 amino acids. V lost 0 bases and J 1 base, leaving 6 bases between the germline ends. As DNA, the CDR3 is TGTGCCAGCAGCCAAGAACCCGGGAACACTGAAGCTTTCTTT. Its protein product is CASSQEPGNTEAFF.

The chain carries TRBV5-1 and TRBJ2-1; 7 bases match TRBD2. The ends lost 0 bases at V and 2 bases at J; junction bases unmatched: 2. From germline, CDR1 is SGHRS and CDR2 YFSETQ. The CDR3 is 15 residues long. CDR3 bases: TGCGCCAGCAGCTTGGGGGGACTACCCTACAATGAGCAGTTCTTC. Translated, it gives CASSLGGLPYNEQFF.

This clonotype has only a few counts. CDR3: CASRPFGGQTDTQYF. CDR3 sequence (DNA): TGTGCCAGCAGGCCATTTGGGGGGCAAACAGATACGCAGTATTTT. The gene calls are TRBV27 and TRBJ2-3; the D gene could be TRBD1 or TRBD2 (6 bases each). CDR3 length equals 15 residues. Trimming pared 6 bases from V and 3 bases from J, leaving 16 bases between. Germline V gene sequence: CDR1 MNHEY, CDR2 SMNVEV (reference sequence).

Points on this clonotype: The junction differs from germline at one of its ends, possibly a read error. The rearrangement links TRBV5-1 to TRBJ2-7; a possible D gene is TRBD2 (5 bases). This CDR3 is built from 13 residues. CDR1 SGHRS and CDR2 YFSETQ come from the germline V gene. The chain's CDR3 is CASSRDDSFEQYF. The CDR3 coding sequence is TGCGCCAGCAGCCGGGATGACTCCTTCGAGCAGTACTTC.

The chain carries TRBV7-8 and TRBJ2-1; TRBD2 matches at 7 bases. Germline CDR1 and CDR2: SGHVS and FQNEAQ. The CDR3 runs 18 residues. Unmatched junction bases numbered 17, after V lost 4 bases and J lost 5 bases. CDR3 sequence: CASSSRHIVAGEDNEQFF. The DNA for the CDR3 is TGTGCCAGCAGCTCAAGGCACATAGTCGCGGGAGAGGACAATGAGCAGTTCTTC. The full variable domain, its missing parts supplied by reference TRBV7-8 and TRBJ2-1, is GAGVSQSPRYKVAKRGQDVALRCDPISGHVSLFWYQQALGQGPEFLTYFQNEAQLDKSGLPSDRFFAERPEGSVSTLKIQRTQQEDSAVYLCASSSRHIVAGEDNEQFFGPGTRLTVL.

This chain uses TRBV7-2 with TRBJ2-7, with D perhaps matching TRBD1 (6 bases). V lost 4 bases, J lost 1 base, and 11 bases lay in between. CDR3 length equals 14 residues. Germline V lookup: CDR1 SGHTA, CDR2 FQGNSA. CDR3 amino acids: CASSSNRESYEQYF. CDR3 nucleotide sequence: TGTGCCAGCAGCTCCAACAGGGAATCCTACGAGCAGTACTTC.